One and the same sample provided the 15 T cell receptor beta chains below, sequenced in a study of CXCR3-negative and CXCR3-positive naive CD8 T cells. The method, 5' RACE with UMI labels, was used to prepare the TRB cDNA libraries. TCRdb reanalyzed the 5' RACE reads, giving one entry per CDR3 protein sequence and no DNA. The sample data list tens of thousands of distinct CDR3 sequences. Sequencing was carried out using naive CXCR3- CD8+ T cells from blood. The subset: CD45RO-CCR7+CD27+CD95- naive CD8+ T cells lacking CXCR3 (TNR3-). These TCRs come from a human donor in good health. Some clones in this sample may be carry-over from other donors' samples.

The chain carries TRBV7-2 and TRBJ2-2; absent DNA, TCRdb's TRBD2 call cannot be checked. The germline V gene has CDR1 SGHTA and CDR2 FQGNSA. The CDR3 spans 18 residues. This CDR3 reads CASSLGTSGGWNTGELFF.

The chain couples TRBV12-3 or TRBV12-4 to TRBJ2-1; there is no DNA to check the TCRdb D call of TRBD1. The length of the CDR3 is 15 residues. The CDR3 spells CASRPGTGGLNEQFF.

The CDR3: CSATPGLEGYTF. The V gene is TRBV20-1, the J gene TRBJ1-2; lacking DNA, the TRBD1 call made by TCRdb goes unchecked. There are 12 residues in the CDR3. Germline assignment: CDR1 DFQATT and CDR2 SNEGSKA (reference sequence).

The chain couples TRBV28 to TRBJ2-1; the D gene TCRdb calls, TRBD1, cannot be checked with no DNA. CDR1 MDHEN and CDR2 SYDVKM come from the germline V gene. The CDR3 runs 13 residues. The CDR3 reads CASSPWGYNEQFF.

The V and J genes are TRBV7-2 and TRBJ2-5; the TCRdb call, TRBD1, lacks DNA for checking. The CDR3 has 17 residues. Germline V gene data show CDR1 as SGHTA and CDR2 as FQGNSA. CDR3 protein: CASSLGRRAGNQETQYF.

V and J are TRBV28 and TRBJ1-4; TCRdb returns TRBD1, unconfirmable since there is no DNA. The germline gives CDR1 MDHEN, CDR2 SYDVKM. The CDR3 consists of 15 residues. This chain's CDR3 is CASSSIGGGPEKLFF.

V and J are TRBV14 and TRBJ2-1; TCRdb's D call of TRBD2 is untestable without DNA. This CDR3 contains 18 residues. Germline V gene sequence: CDR1 SGHDN, CDR2 FVKESK. CDR3 amino acids: CASRPLISGGALNNEQFF.

The rearrangement joins TRBV29-1 to TRBJ1-5. This CDR3 comprises 13 residues. Germline V lookup: CDR1 SQVTM, CDR2 ANQGSEA. CDR3 sequence: CSVVSGTDQPQHF.

The chain uses TRBV5-4 and TRBJ2-1. The CDR3 contains 13 residues. CDR1 and CDR2 from the germline V gene are SGHNT and YYREEE (reference sequence). CDR3 sequence: CASSLSAVNEQFF.

The chain employs TRBV6-2 or TRBV6-3 and TRBJ2-7; TCRdb's D call of TRBD1 is untestable without DNA. The CDR3 covers 14 residues. Germline V gene lookup returns CDR1 MNHEY and CDR2 SVGEGT. The CDR3 spells CASSSTPRFDEQYF.

The gene calls are TRBV7-8 and TRBJ1-2; the D call of TRBD1 rests on TCRdb alone, since no DNA is present to check it. This CDR3 is built from 15 residues. CDR1 is SGHVS and CDR2 is FQNEAQ in the germline V gene. The CDR3 region is CASSSVGVIDYGYTF.

The CDR3 sequence: CSVVGRGLSYEQYF. V is TRBV29-1 and J is TRBJ2-7; TCRdb gives TRBD1 as the D gene, but with no DNA this cannot be confirmed. The germline gives CDR1 SQVTM, CDR2 ANQGSEA. This CDR3 comprises 14 residues.

The V gene is TRBV29-1, the J gene TRBJ1-1. CDR1 SQVTM and CDR2 ANQGSEA come from the germline V gene. There are 12 residues in the CDR3. CDR3 loop: CSVVGHYTEAFF.

J is TRBJ1-1 and V is TRBV28; as DNA is missing, the TRBD1 call by TCRdb cannot be tested. Germline-derived CDR1 and CDR2 are MDHEN and SYDVKM. The CDR3 is 16 amino acids. The chain's CDR3 is CASSSRTGSMNTEAFF.

The chain joins TRBV5-5 to TRBJ1-5. CDR1 is SGHKS, CDR2 YYEKEE, per germline (reference sequence). The CDR3 length is 14 residues. The CDR3 here is CASSAFSDNQPQHF.